This T cell receptor beta chain stems from a study of early T cells in non-severe SARS-CoV-2 infection. Unique molecular identifiers tagged individual cDNA molecules. TCRdb used MiXCR to reprocess the 5' RACE reads, holding one entry per CDR3 protein. The table records around 46,000 distinct CDR3 sequences, more than 9% of them present only once. CDR3 size: 14 residues. The germline CDR1 and CDR2 sequences are DFQATT and SNEGSKA (reference sequence). V lost 2 bases and J lost 5, with 16 bases in between. A few counts support this clonotype. The gene calls are TRBV20-1 and TRBJ2-7; a possible D gene is TRBD2 (6 bases). What was sequenced was whole blood. This sequence was found in an adult who was a healthcare worker with PCR-confirmed SARS-CoV-2 infection or an uninfected control (not recorded which). As DNA, the CDR3 is TGCAGTGCTAGATTGGTGGGACTCGGGAACGAGCAGTACTTC. Protein product: CSARLVGLGNEQYF.